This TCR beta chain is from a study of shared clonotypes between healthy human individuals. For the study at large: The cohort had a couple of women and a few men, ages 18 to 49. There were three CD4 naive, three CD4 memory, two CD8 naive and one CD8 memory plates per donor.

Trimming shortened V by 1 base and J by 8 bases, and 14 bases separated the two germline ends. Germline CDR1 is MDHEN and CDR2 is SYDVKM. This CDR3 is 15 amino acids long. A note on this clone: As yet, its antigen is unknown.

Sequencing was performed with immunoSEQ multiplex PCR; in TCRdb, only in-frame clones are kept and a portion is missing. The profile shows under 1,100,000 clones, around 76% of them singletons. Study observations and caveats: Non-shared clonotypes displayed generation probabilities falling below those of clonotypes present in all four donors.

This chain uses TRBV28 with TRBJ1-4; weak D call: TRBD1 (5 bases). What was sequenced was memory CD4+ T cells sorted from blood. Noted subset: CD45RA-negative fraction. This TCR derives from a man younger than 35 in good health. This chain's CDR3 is CASSLLRGGAEKLFF. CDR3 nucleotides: TGTGCCAGCAGTTTATTGAGGGGTGGGGCGGAAAAACTGTTTTTT.